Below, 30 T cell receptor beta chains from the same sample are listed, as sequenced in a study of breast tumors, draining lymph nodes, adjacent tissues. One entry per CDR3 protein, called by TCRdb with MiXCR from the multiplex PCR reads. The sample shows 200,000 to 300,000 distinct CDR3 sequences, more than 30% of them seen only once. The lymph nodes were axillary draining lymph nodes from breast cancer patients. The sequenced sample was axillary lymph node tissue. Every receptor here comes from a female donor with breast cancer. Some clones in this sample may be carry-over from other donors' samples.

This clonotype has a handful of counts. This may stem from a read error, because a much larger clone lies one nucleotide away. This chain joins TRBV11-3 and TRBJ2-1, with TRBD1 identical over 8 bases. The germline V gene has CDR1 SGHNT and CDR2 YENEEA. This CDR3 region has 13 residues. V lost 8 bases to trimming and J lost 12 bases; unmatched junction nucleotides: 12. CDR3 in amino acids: CASVKTGEARQFF. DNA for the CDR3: TGTGCCAGCGTGAAGACAGGGGAGGCAAGGCAGTTCTTC. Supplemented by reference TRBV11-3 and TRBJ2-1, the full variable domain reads EAGVVQSPRYKIIEKKQPVAFWCNPISGHNTLYWYLQNLGQGPELLIRYENEEAVDDSQLPKDRFSAERLKGVDSTLKIQPAELGDSAVYLCASVKTGEARQFFGPGTRLTVL.

CDR3 protein: CASSQGNRAGYGYTF. The CDR3, as DNA: TGTGCCAGCAGCCAAGGTAACAGGGCTGGCTATGGCTACACCTTC. The J gene is TRBJ1-2, the V gene TRBV4-2, with D possibly TRBD1 on 6 matching bases. CDR1 is LGHNA, CDR2 YNFKEQ, per germline. Between the trimmed V and J ends, which lost 1 base and 4 bases, there was a span of 13 bases. This CDR3 is 15 amino acids long.

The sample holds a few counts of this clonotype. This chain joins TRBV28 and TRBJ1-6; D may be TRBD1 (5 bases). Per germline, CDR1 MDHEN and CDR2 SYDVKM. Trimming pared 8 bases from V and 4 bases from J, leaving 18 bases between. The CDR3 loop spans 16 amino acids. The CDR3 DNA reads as TGTGCCAGCTCAAAACGGGGGGAAACTTATAATTCACCCCTCCACTTT. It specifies CASSKRGETYNSPLHF.

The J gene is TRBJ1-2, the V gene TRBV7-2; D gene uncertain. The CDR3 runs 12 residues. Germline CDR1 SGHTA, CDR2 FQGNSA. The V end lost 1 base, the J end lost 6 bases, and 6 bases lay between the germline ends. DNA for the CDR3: TGTGCCAGCAGCTTAGACGGACATGGCTACACCTTC. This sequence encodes CASSLDGHGYTF.

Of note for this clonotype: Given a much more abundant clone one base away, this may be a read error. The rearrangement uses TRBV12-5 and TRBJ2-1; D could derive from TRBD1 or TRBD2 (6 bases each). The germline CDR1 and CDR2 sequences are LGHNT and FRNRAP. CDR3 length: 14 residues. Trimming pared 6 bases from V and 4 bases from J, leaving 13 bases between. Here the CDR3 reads CASGGASVYNEQFF. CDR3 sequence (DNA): TGTGCTAGTGGGGGGGCTAGCGTATACAATGAGCAGTTCTTC.

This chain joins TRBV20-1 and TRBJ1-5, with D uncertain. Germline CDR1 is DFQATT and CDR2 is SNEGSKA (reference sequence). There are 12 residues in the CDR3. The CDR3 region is CRARDGDQPQHF. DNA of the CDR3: TGCCGCGCTAGGGATGGGGATCAGCCCCAGCATTTT.

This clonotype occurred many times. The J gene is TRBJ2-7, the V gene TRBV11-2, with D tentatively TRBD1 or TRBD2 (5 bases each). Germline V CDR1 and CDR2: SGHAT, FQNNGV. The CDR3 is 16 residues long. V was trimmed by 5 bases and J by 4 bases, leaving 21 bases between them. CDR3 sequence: CASSPLGWGSGYEQYF. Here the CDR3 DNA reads TGTGCCAGCAGCCCCTTAGGTTGGGGGAGTGGTTACGAGCAGTACTTC.

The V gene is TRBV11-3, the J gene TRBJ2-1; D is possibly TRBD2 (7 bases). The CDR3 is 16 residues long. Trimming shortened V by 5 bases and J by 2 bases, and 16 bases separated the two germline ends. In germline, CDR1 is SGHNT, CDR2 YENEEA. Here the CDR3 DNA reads TGTGCCAGCAGCCTCCTCGGGGGGCACGCCTACAATGAGCAGTTCTTC. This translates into CASSLLGGHAYNEQFF.

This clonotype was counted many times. The CDR3 DNA is TGCAGTGCTAGTCCTCTGCAGGGGTGGGAGCCCCAGCATTTT. Its protein product is CSASPLQGWEPQHF. The chain couples TRBV20-1 to TRBJ1-5; maybe TRBD1 (6 bases). CDR3 length: 14 amino acids. Between the trimmed V and J ends, which lost 3 bases and 8 bases, there was a span of 17 bases. Germline loops: CDR1 DFQATT, CDR2 SNEGSKA (reference sequence).

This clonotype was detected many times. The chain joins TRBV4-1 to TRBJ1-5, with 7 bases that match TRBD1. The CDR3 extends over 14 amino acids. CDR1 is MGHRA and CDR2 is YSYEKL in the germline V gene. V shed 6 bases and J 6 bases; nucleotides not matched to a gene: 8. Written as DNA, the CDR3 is TGCGCCAGCAGTCCCTACAGGGGCGGTCAGCCCCAGCATTTT. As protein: CASSPYRGGQPQHF.

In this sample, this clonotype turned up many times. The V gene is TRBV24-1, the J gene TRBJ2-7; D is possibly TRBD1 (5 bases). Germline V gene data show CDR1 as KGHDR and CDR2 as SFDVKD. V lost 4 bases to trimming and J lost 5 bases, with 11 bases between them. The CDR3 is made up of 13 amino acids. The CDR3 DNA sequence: TGTGCCACCAGTGAACCCTCAGGGAACGAGCAGTACTTC. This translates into CATSEPSGNEQYF.

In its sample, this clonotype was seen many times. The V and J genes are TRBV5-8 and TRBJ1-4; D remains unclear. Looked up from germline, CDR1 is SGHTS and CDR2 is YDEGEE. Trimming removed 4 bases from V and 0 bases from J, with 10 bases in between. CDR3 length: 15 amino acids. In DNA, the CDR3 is TGTGCCAGCAGCCCCGAATCTGCAACTAATGAAAAACTGTTTTTT. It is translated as CASSPESATNEKLFF.

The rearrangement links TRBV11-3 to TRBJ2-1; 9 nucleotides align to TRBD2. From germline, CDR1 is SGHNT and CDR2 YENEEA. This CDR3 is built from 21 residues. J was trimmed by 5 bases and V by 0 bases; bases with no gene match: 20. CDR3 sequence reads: CASSLDRILGGRAGGNNEQFF. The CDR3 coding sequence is TGTGCCAGCAGCTTAGATCGAATCTTGGGCGGGAGGGCAGGCGGCAACAATGAGCAGTTCTTC.

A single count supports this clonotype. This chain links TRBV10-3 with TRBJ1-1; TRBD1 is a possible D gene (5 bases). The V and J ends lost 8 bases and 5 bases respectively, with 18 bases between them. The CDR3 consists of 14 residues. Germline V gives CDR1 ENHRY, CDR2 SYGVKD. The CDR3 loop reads CAIGPGPTPTEAFF. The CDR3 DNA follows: TGTGCCATCGGACCGGGACCAACTCCGACTGAAGCTTTCTTT.

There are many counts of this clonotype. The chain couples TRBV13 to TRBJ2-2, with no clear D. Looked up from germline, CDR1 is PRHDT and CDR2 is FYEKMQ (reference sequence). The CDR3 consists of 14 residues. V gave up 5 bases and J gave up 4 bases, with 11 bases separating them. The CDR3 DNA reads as TGTGCCAGCAGCCCAAACACTCTCACCGGGGAGCTGTTTTTT. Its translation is CASSPNTLTGELFF. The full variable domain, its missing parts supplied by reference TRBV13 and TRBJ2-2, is AAGVIQSPRHLIKEKRETATLKCYPIPRHDTVYWYQQGPGQDPQFLISFYEKMQSDKGSIPDRFSAQQFSDYHSELNMSSLELGDSALYFCASSPNTLTGELFFGEGSRLTVL.

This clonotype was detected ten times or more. CDR3 sequence (DNA): TGTGCCAGCAGCTTGGATATTGTTGGGGATTCGGCGCAAAAACTGTTTTTT. Translation: CASSLDIVGDSAQKLFF. The V and J genes are TRBV5-8 and TRBJ1-4, with D hard to call. Trimming shortened V by 0 bases and J by 9 bases, and 21 bases separated the two germline ends. The CDR3 covers 17 residues. Germline V lookup: CDR1 SGHTS, CDR2 YDEGEE.

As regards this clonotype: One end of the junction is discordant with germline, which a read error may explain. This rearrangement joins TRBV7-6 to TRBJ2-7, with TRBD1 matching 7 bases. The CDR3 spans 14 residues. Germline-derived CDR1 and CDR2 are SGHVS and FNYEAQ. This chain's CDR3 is CAGSTGTATYEQYF. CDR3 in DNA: TGTGCCGGCAGCACAGGGACAGCAACCTATGAGCAGTACTTC.

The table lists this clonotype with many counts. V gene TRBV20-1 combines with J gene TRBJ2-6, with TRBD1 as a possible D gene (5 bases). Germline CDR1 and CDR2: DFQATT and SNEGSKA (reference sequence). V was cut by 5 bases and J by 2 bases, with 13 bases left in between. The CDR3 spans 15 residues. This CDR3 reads CSARRARAGANVLTF. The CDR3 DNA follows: TGCAGTGCTCGAAGGGCCAGGGCTGGGGCCAACGTCCTGACTTTC.

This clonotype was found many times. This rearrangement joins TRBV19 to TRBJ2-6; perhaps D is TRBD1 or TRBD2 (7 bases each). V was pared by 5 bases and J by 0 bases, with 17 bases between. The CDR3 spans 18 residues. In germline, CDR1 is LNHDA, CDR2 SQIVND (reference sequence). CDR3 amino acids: CASSLQGGVYSGANVLTF. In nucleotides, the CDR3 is TGTGCCAGTAGTCTCCAGGGGGGGGTCTACTCTGGGGCCAACGTCCTGACTTTC.

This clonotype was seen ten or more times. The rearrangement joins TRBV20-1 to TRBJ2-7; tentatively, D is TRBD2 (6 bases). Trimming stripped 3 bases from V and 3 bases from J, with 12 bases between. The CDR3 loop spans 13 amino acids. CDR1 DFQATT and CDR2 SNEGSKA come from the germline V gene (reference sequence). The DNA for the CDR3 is TGCAGTGCTAGTGACGCGGGGATCTACGAGCAGTACTTC. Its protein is CSASDAGIYEQYF.

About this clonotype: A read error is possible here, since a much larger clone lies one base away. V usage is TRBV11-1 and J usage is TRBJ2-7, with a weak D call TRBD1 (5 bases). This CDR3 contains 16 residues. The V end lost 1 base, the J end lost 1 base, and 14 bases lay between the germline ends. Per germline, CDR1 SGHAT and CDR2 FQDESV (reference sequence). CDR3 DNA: TGTGCCAGCAGCTTAGACCTGACAGCATCGTCCTACGAGCAGTACTTC. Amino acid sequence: CASSLDLTASSYEQYF.

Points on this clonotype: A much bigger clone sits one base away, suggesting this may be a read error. The DNA of the CDR3 is TGTGCCAGCAGCCCGATGAAGACTAGCGGGAGAACCGGGGAGCTGTTTTTT. Encoded protein: CASSPMKTSGRTGELFF. The V call is TRBV13, the J call TRBJ2-2; 12 nucleotides align to TRBD2. This CDR3 has 17 amino acids. V dropped 5 bases and J dropped 5; count of bases not matched to a gene: 9. CDR1 and CDR2 (germline): PRHDT, FYEKMQ (reference sequence).

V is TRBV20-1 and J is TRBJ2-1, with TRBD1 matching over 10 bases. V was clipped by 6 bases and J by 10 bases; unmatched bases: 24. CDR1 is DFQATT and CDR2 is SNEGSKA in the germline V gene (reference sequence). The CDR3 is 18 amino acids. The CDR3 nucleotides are TGCAGTGCGGCCGGGACAGGGGCGACTACCGGGGGGGGTCAGGAGCAGTTCTTC. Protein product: CSAAGTGATTGGGQEQFF.

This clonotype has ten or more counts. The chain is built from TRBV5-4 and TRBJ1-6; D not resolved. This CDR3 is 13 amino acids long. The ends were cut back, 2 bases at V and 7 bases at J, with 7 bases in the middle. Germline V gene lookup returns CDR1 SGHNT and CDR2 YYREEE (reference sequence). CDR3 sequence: CASSLQLNSPLHF. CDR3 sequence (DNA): TGTGCCAGCAGCTTACAGCTCAATTCACCCCTCCACTTT.

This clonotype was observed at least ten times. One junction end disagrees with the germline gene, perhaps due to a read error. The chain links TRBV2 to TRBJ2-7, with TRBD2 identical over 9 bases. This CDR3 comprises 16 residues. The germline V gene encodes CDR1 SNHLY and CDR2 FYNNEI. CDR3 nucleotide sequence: TGTGCCAGCAGTGAGGGAGCGGGAGGATCCCCCTACGGGCAGTACTTC. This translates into CASSEGAGGSPYGQYF. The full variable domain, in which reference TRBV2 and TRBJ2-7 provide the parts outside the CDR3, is EPEVTQTPSHQVTQMGQEVILRCVPISNHLYFYWYRQILGQKVEFLVSFYNNEISEKSEIFDDQFSVERPDGSNFTLKIRSTKLEDSAMYFCASSEGAGGSPYGQYFGPGTRLTVT.

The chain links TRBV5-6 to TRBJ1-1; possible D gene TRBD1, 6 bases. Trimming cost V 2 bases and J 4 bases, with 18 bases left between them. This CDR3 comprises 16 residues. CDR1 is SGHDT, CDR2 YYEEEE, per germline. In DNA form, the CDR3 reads TGTGCCAGCAGCTTTTTCTTGCGACAGGCGAGCACTGAAGCTTTCTTT. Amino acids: CASSFFLRQASTEAFF. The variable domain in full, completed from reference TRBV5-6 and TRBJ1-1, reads DAGVTQSPTHLIKTRGQQVTLRCSPKSGHDTVSWYQQALGQGPQFIFQYYEEEERQRGNFPDRFSGHQFPNYSSELNVNALLLGDSALYLCASSFFLRQASTEAFFGQGTRLTVV.

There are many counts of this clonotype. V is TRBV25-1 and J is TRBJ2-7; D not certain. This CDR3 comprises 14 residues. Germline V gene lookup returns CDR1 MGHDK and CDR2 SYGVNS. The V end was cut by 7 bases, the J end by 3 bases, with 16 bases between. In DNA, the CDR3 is TGTGCCAGCAACCCCTTGGGCACCGGCTACGAGCAGTACTTC. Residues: CASNPLGTGYEQYF.

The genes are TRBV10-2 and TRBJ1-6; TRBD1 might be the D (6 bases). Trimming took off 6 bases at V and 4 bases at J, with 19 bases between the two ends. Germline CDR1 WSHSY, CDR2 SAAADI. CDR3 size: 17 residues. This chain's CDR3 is CASSPYRDNPYNSPLHF. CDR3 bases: TGCGCCAGCAGCCCTTACCGGGACAACCCTTATAATTCACCCCTCCACTTT.

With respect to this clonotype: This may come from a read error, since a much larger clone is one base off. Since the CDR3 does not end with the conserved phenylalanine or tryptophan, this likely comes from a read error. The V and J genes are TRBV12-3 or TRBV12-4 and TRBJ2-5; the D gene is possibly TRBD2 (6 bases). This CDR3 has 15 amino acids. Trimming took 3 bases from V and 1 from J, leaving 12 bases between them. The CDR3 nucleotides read TGTGCCAGCAGTTTTTTGGGAGGCCCCCAAGAGACCCAGTACTCC. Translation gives CASSFLGGPQETQYS.

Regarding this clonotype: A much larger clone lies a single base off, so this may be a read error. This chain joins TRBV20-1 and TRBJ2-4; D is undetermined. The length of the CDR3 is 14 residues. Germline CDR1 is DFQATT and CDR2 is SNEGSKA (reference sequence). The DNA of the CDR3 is TGCAGTGCTAGAGAGTCCGTAGCCAAAACCATTCAGTACTTC. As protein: CSARESVAKTIQYF.